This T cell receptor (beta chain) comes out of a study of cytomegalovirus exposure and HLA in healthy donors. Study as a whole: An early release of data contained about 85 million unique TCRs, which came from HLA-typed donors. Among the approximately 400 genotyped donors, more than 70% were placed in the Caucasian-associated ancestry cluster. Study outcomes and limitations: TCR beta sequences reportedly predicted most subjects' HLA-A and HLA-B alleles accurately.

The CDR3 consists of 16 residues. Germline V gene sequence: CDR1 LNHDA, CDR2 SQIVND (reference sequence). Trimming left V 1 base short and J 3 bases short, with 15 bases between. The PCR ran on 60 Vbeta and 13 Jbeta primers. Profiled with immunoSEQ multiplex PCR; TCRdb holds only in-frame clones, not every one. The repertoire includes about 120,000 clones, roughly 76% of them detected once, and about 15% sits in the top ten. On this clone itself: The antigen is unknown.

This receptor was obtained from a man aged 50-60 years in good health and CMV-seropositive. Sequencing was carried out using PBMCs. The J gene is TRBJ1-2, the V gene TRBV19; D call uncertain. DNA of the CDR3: TGTGCCAGTAGTATAGCCCCCCTCCCGGGTTACTATGGCTACACCTTC. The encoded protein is CASSIAPLPGYYGYTF.